The rows below give T cell receptor beta chains drawn from one sample of a study of blood T cell repertoires in COVID-19. The table came from immunoSEQ multiplex PCR; TCRdb's copy has only in-frame clones and leaves some out. Among 15,000 to 17,000 clones listed, approximately 83% were seen once. Sequenced: peripheral blood. The receptors derive from a man in his 70s in a cohort sampled during active COVID-19. CDR3s include the opening cysteine and the closing phenylalanine or tryptophan. The D gene is left open where the match is weak. Size tells how often a clone was seen (once, few, many) or the class of an expanded clone, and some rows leave it out.

size	D	V	J	DNA	CDR3
.	.	TRBV7-3	TRBJ2-3	TGTGCCAGCAGCCAAGGACACAGCACAGATACGCAGTATTTT	CASSQGHSTDTQYF
few	.	TRBV14	TRBJ1-2	TGTGCCAGCAGCCAAGATGCGGGTAGTCTAGGCTACACCTTC	CASSQDAGSLGYTF
.	.	TRBV7-8	TRBJ2-1	TGTGCCAGCAGCTTAGAGGGACTTCGGTTGATGGATGAGCAGTTCTTC	CASSLEGLRLMDEQFF
once	TRBD1	TRBV19	TRBJ2-2	TGTGCCAGTATCCCGGGACAGGTGAACACCGGGGAGCTGTTTTTT	CASIPGQVNTGELFF
once	TRBD2	TRBV5-4	TRBJ2-3	TGTGCCAGCAGCCCCGGACTAGCGGGAGCGCTGACAGATACGCAGTATTTT	CASSPGLAGALTDTQYF
.	.	TRBV5-1	TRBJ1-2	TGCGCCAGCAGTTCACAGGAACTCGCTGGCTACACCTTC	CASSSQELAGYTF
.	.	TRBV29-1	TRBJ1-3	TGCAGCGTCTCGACAGTCTCTGGGAACACCATATATTTT	CSVSTVSGNTIYF
few	.	TRBV28	TRBJ1-1	TGTGCCAGCAGTTCCGACCAGGGTGGAGCTTTCTTT	CASSSDQGGAFF
.	TRBD2	TRBV5-4	TRBJ2-3	TGTGCCAGCAGCTTGGGGACTAGCGGGTCCACAGATACGCAGTATTTT	CASSLGTSGSTDTQYF
.	.	TRBV11-2	TRBJ2-4	TGTGCCAGCAGCTTAGACAGGGCTGGCAAAAACATTCAGTACTTC	CASSLDRAGKNIQYF
.	TRBD2	TRBV9	TRBJ2-1	TGTGCCAGCAGCCCTCACTTTACTAGCGGGATCTACAATGAGCAGTTCTTC	CASSPHFTSGIYNEQFF
.	TRBD1	TRBV3-1/TRBV3-2	TRBJ2-7	TGTGCCAGCAGCCCACCGGGACAGATTTACGAGCAGTACTTC	CASSPPGQIYEQYF
.	TRBD2	TRBV7-2	TRBJ2-3	TGTGCCAGCAGTCTACAAATTAGCGGGAGAACACGCACAGATACGCAGTATTTT	CASSLQISGRTRTDTQYF
.	.	TRBV5-1	TRBJ2-2	TGCGCCAGCAGCTTCCGGGCAGGGGTCACCGGGGAGCTGTTTTTT	CASSFRAGVTGELFF
.	TRBD1	TRBV27	TRBJ1-2	TGTGCCAGCAGTCTACGGACAGGGAACTATGGCTACACCTTC	CASSLRTGNYGYTF
.	.	TRBV6-5	TRBJ1-1	TGTGCCAGCAGTTACCAGGGATTCATGAACACTGAAGCTTTCTTT	CASSYQGFMNTEAFF
.	.	TRBV9	TRBJ2-5	TGTGCCAGCAGCGTAGGCGTGGCGGGTCAAGAGACCCAGTACTTC	CASSVGVAGQETQYF
.	.	TRBV19	TRBJ1-4	TGTGCCAGTAGTCGATCCGACAGACCGTCGGGAGAACTGTTTTTT	CASSRSDRPSGELFF
.	.	TRBV7-9	TRBJ2-2	TGTGCCAGCAGCTCCCGGGACACCGGGGAGCTGTTTTTT	CASSSRDTGELFF
once	.	TRBV6-2/TRBV6-3	TRBJ2-1	TGTGCCAGCAGTTATTTGAGCGTTGGGAATGAGCAGTTCTTC	CASSYLSVGNEQFF
.	.	TRBV4-1	TRBJ2-7	TGCGCCAGCAGCCCAAACCCCCGGGCCTACGAGCAGTACTTC	CASSPNPRAYEQYF
.	.	TRBV5-1	TRBJ2-6	TGCGCCAGCAGCTCACAGGGCACTGGGGCCAACGTCCTGACTTTC	CASSSQGTGANVLTF
few	.	TRBV5-4	TRBJ2-2	TGTGCCAGCAGCTTTGGCGGTCTAGGCACCGGGGAGCTGTTTTTT	CASSFGGLGTGELFF
.	.	TRBV18	TRBJ2-1	TGTGCCAGCCGGGAACGGGACTACAATGAGCAGTTCTTC	CASRERDYNEQFF
few	TRBD1	TRBV28	TRBJ2-7	TGTGCCAGCAGGAAGACAGGGCCTTACGAGCAGTACTTC	CASRKTGPYEQYF
.	TRBD2	TRBV5-6	TRBJ2-1	TGTGCCAGCAGCTTGCTCTTAGCGGGAGACAATGAGCAGTTCTTC	CASSLLLAGDNEQFF
.	TRBD1	TRBV7-3	TRBJ2-1	TGTGCCAGCAGCCGGTCTGGACAGGGGTTGAATGAGCAGTTCTTC	CASSRSGQGLNEQFF
.	TRBD2	TRBV7-3	TRBJ2-1	TGTGCCAGCAGCCTCATTAGCGGGAGCTACAATGAGCAGTTCTTC	CASSLISGSYNEQFF
.	.	TRBV11-3	TRBJ1-1	TGTGCCAGCGGAGCCCGGGGCACTGAAGCTTTCTTT	CASGARGTEAFF